This record concerns one T cell receptor (beta chain) sequence. One entry per CDR3 protein results from TCRdb running MiXCR on the 5' RACE reads. Of a few hundred thousand distinct CDR3 sequences in the sample, more than 6.5% were seen once. The sample comes from a study of identical twins. V shed 0 bases and J 7 bases; nucleotides not matched to a gene: 9. Germline assignment: CDR1 SGDLS and CDR2 YYNGEE. The CDR3 has 15 residues. These data were also filed under a second study, of yellow fever vaccine responses in identical twins.

The chain combines TRBV9 with TRBJ2-5; 7 bases align to TRBD1. The TCR comes from a woman aged 18-29 years in good health. Sequencing was done on a sample of memory (CD45RO+) T cells sorted from blood. The CDR3 sequence: CASSVGQGGVGTQYF. For the CDR3, the DNA is TGTGCCAGCAGCGTAGGACAGGGCGGCGTCGGGACCCAGTACTTC.